This T cell receptor beta chain was retrieved from a study of spatial heterogeneity in lung cancer (dated by TCRdb to between 2019 and 2020). Background for the entire study: More beta-chain than alpha-chain transcripts were consistently detected, likely reflecting higher beta-chain transcript abundance. In the raw uncorrected reads, each unique combination of TCR and UMI appeared on average more than ten times. In non-small cell lung cancer, the study made a quantitative comparison of TCR alpha and beta repertoires among multiple tumor regions, matched nontumor lung and blood. The study linked features of the TCR repertoire to counts of nonsynonymous mutations, which were determined by whole-exome sequencing of tumor tissue. Both alpha and beta chains were TCR-sequenced in hundreds of tumor regions, 64 matched nontumor lung samples and more than 50 PBMC samples obtained at surgery.

The method behind the library was 5' RACE. The sample was run on a NextSeq 500. The TCR library protocol attached a unique molecular identifier to each TCR cDNA molecule to allow correction of PCR and sequencing errors. In the paper's pipeline: TCR identification, UMI-based error correction and CDR3 extraction were performed with Decombinator tools. TCRs above a frequency of 2 per 1,000, corresponding to the top 1% of the tumor frequency distribution, were defined as expanded. Each repertoire was subsampled 100 times to 5,000 TCRs, after which Renyi diversity was computed with the R vegan package. CDR3 similarity networks were built from amino acid triplet string-kernel similarity, with CDR3s being connected when pairwise similarity was above 0.82. In TCRdb, the public reads were trimmed at Q25 with fastp and aligned with MiXCR, with productive beta chains retained. Rows merge per CDR3 protein into single entries with the most common DNA and genes. Clone size and V and J calls follow TCRdb, not the original study. Counted in this sample were about 7,300 distinct CDR3 sequences; approximately 21% of them appeared once. The biggest ten clones account for roughly 18% of the sample.

CDR1 is given as DFQATT and CDR2 as SNEGSKA, both from the germline V gene (reference sequence). V is cut back by 5 bases and J by 2 bases, with 2 bases in the junction unmatched. The CDR3 starts with the cysteine, ends with the phenylalanine, and has 12 residues. The kept DNA is CDR3 alone, 36 bases in frame from the first base. This clonotype was counted a few times. The antigen it recognizes is unknown. Base qualities are not recorded, but no much larger clone differs from it by a single base. What the study reported, not specific to this receptor: Ubiquitous expanded tumor TCRs were detected in blood more often at tumor resection than at routine follow-up. Additional single-cell paired TCR alpha and beta sequencing was considered necessary to confirm, at a functional level, the hypothesis that regional TCRs recognize regional mutations.

The time point label of this sample denotes: sample taken at primary tumor resection. Whole RNA extracted from tumor and nontumor lung tissue, or from cryopreserved PBMC samples, was used for TCR sequencing without cell sorting. The donors were some 72 patients from the lung TRACERx cohort who had early-stage, untreated non-small cell lung cancer. Patients were selected for TCR sequencing only if sufficient RNA was available from at least two tumor regions. The sequence joins TRBV20-1 to TRBJ1-2; TRBD1 agrees with 7 junctional bases. The source was PBMCs, collected at surgery. The sequence was obtained from a female donor with early-stage non-small cell lung cancer. This receptor carries the CDR3 CSALQGNYGYTF. The DNA sequence is as follows: TGCAGTGCTCTACAGGGGAACTATGGCTACACCTTC.